The clone carrying this T cell receptor beta chain has more than one count but fewer than ten. What it binds is unknown. Some clones are missing from TCRdb's copy, which holds only in-frame ones; the method was immunoSEQ multiplex PCR. This repertoire shows about 26,000 clones, 75% to 90% found once; its top ten account for less than 3%. These data belong to a study of stem cell transplantation in POMP-related autoinflammatory disease. Background on the study: The study hypothesized thymoproteasome defects skew the TRB repertoire via impaired CD8+ selection. CD8+ T cells were low and CD4+ cells naive-skewed before transplant.

Study observations and caveats: Across all analyzed T-cell subsets, patients with PRAID tended toward reduced diversity and increased clonality.

This receptor was taken from a human donor with POMP-related autoinflammation and immune dysregulation (PRAID). Sequenced here: CD4+ T cells from PBMCs, sampled before stem cell transplantation.

This chain's CDR3 is CASSYSAGRNSPLHF. The CDR3 nucleotides are TGTGCCAGCAGTTACTCGGCAGGGAGGAATTCACCCCTCCACTTT. The J gene is TRBJ1-6, the V gene TRBV6-5; D might be TRBD1 (5 bases). This CDR3 spans 15 amino acids. Germline CDR1 MNHEY, CDR2 SVGAGI. Trimming removed 0 bases from V and 7 bases from J, with 10 bases in between.